What follows describes a single T cell receptor (beta chain). These data originate in a study of blood T cells in healthy people across ages. For the second PCR, which ran for about 6 to 12 cycles, a sample-barcoded 5' primer and a J-beta primer mix were used. TCRdb processed the 5' RACE reads anew with MiXCR; each CDR3 protein has one entry. The sample has around 1,700,000 distinct CDR3 sequences, approximately 28% seen once. CDR1 is SQVTM, CDR2 ANQGSEA, per germline. V was shortened by 5 bases and J by 4 bases, with 20 bases between the two germline ends. This CDR3 comprises 15 residues. Sequencing was performed on blood. The receptor's source is a woman aged 30 to 39 in good health. This chain joins TRBV29-1 and TRBJ1-1, with D possibly TRBD1 on 5 matching bases. CDR3 amino acids: CSVTFTGTKGTEAFF. CDR3 bases: TGCAGCGTTACGTTTACCGGGACGAAGGGCACTGAAGCTTTCTTT.